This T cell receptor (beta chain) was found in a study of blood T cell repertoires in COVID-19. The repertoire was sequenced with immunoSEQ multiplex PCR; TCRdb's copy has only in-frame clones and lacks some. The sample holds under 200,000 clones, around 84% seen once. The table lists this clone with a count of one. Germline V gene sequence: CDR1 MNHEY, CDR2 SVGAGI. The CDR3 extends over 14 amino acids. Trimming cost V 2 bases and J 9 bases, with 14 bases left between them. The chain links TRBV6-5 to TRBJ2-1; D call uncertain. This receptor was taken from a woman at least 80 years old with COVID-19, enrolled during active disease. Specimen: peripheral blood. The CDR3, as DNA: TGTGCCAGCAGTTACGACGGCCCTAGGTCTGAGCAGTTCTTC. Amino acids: CASSYDGPRSEQFF.